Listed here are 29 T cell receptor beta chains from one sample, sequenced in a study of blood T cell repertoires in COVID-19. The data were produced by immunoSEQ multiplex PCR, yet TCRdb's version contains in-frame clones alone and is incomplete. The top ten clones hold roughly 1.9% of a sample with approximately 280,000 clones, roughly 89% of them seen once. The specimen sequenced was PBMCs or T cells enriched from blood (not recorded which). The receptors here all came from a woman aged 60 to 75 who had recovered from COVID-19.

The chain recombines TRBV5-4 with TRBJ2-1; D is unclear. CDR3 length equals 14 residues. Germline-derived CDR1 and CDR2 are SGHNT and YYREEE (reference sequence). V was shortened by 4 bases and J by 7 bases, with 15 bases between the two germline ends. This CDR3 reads CASSPSSRRNEQFF. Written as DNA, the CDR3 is TGTGCCAGCAGCCCCTCCTCGCGTCGGAATGAGCAGTTCTTC.

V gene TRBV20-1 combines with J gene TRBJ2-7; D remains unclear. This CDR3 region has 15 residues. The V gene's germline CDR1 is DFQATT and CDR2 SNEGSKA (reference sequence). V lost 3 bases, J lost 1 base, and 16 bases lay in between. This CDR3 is CSASGRNILSYEQYF. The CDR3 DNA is TGCAGTGCTAGTGGCCGGAACATACTATCCTACGAGCAGTACTTC.

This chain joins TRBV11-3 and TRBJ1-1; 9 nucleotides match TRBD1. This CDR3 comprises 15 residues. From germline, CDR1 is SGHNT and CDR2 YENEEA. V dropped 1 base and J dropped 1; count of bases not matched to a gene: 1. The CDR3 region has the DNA TGTGCCAGCAGCTTAGGACAGGGGGAGAACACTGAAGCTTTCTTT. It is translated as CASSLGQGENTEAFF.

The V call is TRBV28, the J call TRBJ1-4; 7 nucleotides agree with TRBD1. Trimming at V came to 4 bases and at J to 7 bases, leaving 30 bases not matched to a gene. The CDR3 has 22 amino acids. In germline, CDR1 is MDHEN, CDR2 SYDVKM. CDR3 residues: CASSSPWTGKLLVKGEVEKLFF. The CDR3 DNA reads TGTGCCAGCAGTTCGCCATGGACAGGAAAGCTGTTGGTGAAAGGGGAGGTTGAAAAACTGTTTTTT.

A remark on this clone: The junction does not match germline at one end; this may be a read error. The CDR3 protein is CASSPRERNNEQFF. CDR3 sequence (DNA): TGTGCTAGCAGCCCTCGGGAGCGTAACAATGAGCAGTTCTTC. The chain recombines TRBV7-7 with TRBJ2-1; D is possibly TRBD2 (6 bases). Germline assignment: CDR1 SSHAT and CDR2 FNYEAQ (reference sequence). The CDR3 loop spans 14 amino acids.

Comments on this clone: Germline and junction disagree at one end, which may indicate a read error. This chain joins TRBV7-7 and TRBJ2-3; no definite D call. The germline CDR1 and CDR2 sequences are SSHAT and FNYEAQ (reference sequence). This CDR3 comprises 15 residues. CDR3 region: CASSLDGTSTDTQYF. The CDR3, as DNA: TGTGCTAGCAGCTTAGACGGTACTAGCACAGATACGCAGTATTTT.

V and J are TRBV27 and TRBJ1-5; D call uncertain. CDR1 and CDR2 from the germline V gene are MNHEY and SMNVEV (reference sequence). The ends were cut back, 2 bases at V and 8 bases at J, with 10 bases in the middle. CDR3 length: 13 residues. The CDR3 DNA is TGTGCCAGCAGTTTAGGTTCGGCGGAGCCCCAGCATTTT. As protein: CASSLGSAEPQHF.

The CDR3 region has the DNA TGCGCCAGCAGCTTCATGAGCGGGAACTACAATGAGCAGTTCTTC. Translated, it gives CASSFMSGNYNEQFF. The chain joins TRBV5-1 to TRBJ2-1; 7 bases match TRBD2. Germline values: CDR1 SGHRS, CDR2 YFSETQ. With 2 bases clipped from V and 3 bases from J, the junction kept 5 bases outside the gene matches. This CDR3 has 15 residues. The whole variable domain, filled in from reference TRBV5-1 and TRBJ2-1, reads KAGVTQTPRYLIKTRGQQVTLSCSPISGHRSVSWYQQTPGQGLQFLFEYFSETQRNKGNFPGRFSGRQFSNSRSEMNVSTLELGDSALYLCASSFMSGNYNEQFFGPGTRLTVL.

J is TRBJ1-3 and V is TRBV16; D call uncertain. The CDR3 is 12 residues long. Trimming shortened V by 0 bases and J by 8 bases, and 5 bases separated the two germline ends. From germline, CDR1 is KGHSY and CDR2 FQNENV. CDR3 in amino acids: CASSQSSDTIYF. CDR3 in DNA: TGTGCCAGCAGCCAATCATCCGACACCATATATTTT.

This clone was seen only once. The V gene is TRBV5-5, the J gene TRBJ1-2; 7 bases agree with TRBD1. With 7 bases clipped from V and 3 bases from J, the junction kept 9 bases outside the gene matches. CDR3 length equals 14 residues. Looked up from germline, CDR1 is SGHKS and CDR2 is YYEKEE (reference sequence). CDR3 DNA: TGTGCCAGCGGGGGGACAGCGAGGGACTATGGCTACACCTTC. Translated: CASGGTARDYGYTF.

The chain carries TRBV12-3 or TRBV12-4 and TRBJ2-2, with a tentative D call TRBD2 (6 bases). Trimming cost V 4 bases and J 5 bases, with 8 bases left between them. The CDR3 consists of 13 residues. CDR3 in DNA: TGTGCCAGCAGTTCCGGGAGAACCGGGGAGCTGTTTTTT. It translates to CASSSGRTGELFF.

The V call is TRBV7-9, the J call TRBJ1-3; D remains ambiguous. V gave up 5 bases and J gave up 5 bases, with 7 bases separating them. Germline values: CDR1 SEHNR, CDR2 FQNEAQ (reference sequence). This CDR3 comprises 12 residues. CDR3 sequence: CASSESRNTIYF. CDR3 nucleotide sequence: TGTGCCAGCAGCGAGAGCAGAAACACCATATATTTT.

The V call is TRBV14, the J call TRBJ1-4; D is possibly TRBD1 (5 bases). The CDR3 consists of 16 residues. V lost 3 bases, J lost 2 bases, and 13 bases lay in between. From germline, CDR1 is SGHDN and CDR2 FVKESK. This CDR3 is CASSHYGGITNEKLFF. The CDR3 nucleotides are TGTGCCAGCAGCCATTATGGGGGGATTACTAATGAAAAACTGTTTTTT.

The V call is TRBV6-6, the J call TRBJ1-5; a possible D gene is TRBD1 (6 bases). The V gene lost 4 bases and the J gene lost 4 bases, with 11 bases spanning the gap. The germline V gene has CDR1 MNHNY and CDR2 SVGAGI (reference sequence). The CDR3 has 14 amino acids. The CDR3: CASSLPGENQPQHF. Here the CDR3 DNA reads TGTGCCAGCAGTTTACCAGGGGAAAATCAGCCCCAGCATTTT.

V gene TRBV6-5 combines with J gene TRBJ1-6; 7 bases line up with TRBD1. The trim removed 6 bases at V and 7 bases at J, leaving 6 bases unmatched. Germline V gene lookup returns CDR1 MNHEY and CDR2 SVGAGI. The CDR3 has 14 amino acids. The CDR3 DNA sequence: TGTGCCAGCAGGACAGGGATCGGCAATTCACCCCTCCACTTT. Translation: CASRTGIGNSPLHF.

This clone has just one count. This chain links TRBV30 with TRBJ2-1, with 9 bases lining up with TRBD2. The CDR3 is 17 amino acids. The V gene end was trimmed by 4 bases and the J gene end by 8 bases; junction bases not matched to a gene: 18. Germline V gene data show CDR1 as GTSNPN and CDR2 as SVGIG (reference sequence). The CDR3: CAWNYGVAGAGRDEQFF. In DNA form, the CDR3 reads TGTGCCTGGAATTACGGGGTAGCGGGAGCAGGGCGGGATGAGCAGTTCTTC. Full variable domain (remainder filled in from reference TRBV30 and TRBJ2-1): SQTIHQWPATLVQPVGSPLSLECTVEGTSNPNLYWYRQAAGRGLQLLFYSVGIGQISSEVPQNLSASRPQDRQFILSSKKLLLSDSGFYLCAWNYGVAGAGRDEQFFGPGTRLTVL.

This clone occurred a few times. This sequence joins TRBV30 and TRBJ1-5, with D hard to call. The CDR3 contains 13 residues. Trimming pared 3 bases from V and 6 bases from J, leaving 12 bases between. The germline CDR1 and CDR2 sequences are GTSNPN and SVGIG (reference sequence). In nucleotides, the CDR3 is TGTGCCTGGAGCCCCCCGGTAGCTCAGCCCCAGCATTTT. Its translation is CAWSPPVAQPQHF.

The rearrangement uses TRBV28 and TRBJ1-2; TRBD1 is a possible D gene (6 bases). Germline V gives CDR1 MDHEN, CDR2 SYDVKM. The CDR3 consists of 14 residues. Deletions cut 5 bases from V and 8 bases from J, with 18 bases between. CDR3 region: CASSTTPTGSGYTF. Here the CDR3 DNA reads TGTGCCAGCAGTACGACGCCAACAGGGTCCGGCTACACCTTC.

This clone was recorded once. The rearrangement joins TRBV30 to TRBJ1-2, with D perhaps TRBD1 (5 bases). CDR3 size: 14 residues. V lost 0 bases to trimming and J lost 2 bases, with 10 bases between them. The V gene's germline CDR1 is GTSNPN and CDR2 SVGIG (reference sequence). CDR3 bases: TGTGCCTGGAGTGTAGACAGAGACAACTATGGCTACACCTTC. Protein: CAWSVDRDNYGYTF.

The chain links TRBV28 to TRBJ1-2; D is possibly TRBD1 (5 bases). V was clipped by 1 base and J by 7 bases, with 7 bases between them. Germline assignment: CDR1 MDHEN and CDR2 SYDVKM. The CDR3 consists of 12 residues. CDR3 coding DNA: TGTGCCAGCAGTTTATTAGGGGTTGGCTACACCTTC. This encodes CASSLLGVGYTF.

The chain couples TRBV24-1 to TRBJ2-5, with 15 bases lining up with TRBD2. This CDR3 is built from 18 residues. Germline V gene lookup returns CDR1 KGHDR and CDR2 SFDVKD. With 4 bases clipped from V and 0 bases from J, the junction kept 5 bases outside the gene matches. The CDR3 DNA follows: TGTGCCACCAGTGAGGGGACTAGCGGGGGGATGTACCAAGAGACCCAGTACTTC. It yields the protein CATSEGTSGGMYQETQYF.

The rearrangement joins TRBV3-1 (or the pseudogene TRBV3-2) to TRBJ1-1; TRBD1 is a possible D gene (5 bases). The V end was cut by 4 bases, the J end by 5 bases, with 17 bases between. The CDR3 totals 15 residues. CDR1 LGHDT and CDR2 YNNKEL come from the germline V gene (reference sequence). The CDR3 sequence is CASSRGRQGRTEAFF. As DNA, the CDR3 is TGTGCCAGCAGCCGTGGTCGGCAGGGAAGAACTGAAGCTTTCTTT.

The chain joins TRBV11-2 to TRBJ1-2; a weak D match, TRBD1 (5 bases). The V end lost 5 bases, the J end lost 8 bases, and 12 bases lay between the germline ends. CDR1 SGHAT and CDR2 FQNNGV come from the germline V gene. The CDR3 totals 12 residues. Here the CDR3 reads CASSRQLPGYTF. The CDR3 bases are TGTGCCAGCAGCCGACAGCTCCCGGGCTACACCTTC.

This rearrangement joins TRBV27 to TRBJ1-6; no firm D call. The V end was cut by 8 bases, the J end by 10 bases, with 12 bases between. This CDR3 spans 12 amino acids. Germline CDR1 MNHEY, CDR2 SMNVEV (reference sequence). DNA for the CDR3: TGTGCCAGCGGGCGCCATTCATCACCCCTCCACTTT. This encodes CASGRHSSPLHF.

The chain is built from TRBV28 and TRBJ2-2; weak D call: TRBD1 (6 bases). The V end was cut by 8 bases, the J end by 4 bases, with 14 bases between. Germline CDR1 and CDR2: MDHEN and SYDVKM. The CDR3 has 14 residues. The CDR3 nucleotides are TGTGCCAGCGAGGGGGTCGACGGCACCGGGGAGCTGTTTTTT. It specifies CASEGVDGTGELFF.

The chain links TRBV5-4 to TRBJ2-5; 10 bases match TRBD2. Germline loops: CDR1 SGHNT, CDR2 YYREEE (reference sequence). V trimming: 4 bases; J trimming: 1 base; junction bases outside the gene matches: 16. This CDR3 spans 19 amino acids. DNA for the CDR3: TGTGCCAGCAGCCCCGGGGTAGCGGGGGGCGCAACGTTCCAAGAGACCCAGTACTTC. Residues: CASSPGVAGGATFQETQYF.

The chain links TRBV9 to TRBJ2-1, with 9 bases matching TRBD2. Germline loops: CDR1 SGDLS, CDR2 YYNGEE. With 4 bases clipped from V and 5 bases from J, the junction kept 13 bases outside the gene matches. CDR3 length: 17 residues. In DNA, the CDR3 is TGTGCCAGCAGCCCTAGACTAGCGGCAACACCAAACAATGAGCAGTTCTTC. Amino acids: CASSPRLAATPNNEQFF. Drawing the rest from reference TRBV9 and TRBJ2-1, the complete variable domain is DSGVTQTPKHLITATGQRVTLRCSPRSGDLSVYWYQQSLDQGLQFLIQYYNGEERAKGNILERFSAQQFPDLHSELNLSSLELGDSALYFCASSPRLAATPNNEQFFGPGTRLTVL.

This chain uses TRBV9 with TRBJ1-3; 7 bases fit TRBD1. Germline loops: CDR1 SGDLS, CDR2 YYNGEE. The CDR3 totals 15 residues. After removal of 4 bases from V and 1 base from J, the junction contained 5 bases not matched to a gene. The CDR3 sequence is CASSPRGQSGNTIYF. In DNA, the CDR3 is TGTGCCAGCAGCCCAAGGGGACAGTCTGGAAACACCATATATTTT.

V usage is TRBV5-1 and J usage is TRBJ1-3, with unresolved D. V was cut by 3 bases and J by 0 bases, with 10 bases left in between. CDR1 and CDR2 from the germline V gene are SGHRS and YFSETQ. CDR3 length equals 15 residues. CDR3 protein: CASSSSTISGNTIYF. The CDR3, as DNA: TGCGCCAGCAGCTCGTCCACAATCTCTGGAAACACCATATATTTT.